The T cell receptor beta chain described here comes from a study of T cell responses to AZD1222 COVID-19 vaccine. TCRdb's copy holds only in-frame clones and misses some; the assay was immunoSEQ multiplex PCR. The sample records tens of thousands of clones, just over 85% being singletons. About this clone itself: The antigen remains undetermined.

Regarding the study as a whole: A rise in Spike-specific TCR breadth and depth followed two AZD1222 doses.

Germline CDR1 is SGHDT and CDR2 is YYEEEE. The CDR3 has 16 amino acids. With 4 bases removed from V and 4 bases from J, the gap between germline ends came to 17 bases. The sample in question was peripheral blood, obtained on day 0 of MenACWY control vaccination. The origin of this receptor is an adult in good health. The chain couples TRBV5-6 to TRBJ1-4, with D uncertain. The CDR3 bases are TGTGCCAGCAGCCTAAGACACCAACAATATAATGAAAAACTGTTTTTT. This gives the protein CASSLRHQQYNEKLFF. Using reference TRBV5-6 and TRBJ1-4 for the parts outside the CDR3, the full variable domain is DAGVTQSPTHLIKTRGQQVTLRCSPKSGHDTVSWYQQALGQGPQFIFQYYEEEERQRGNFPDRFSGHQFPNYSSELNVNALLLGDSALYLCASSLRHQQYNEKLFFGSGTQLSVL.